The 27 T cell receptor beta chains presented below share a single source sample, sequenced in a study of blood T cell repertoires in COVID-19. Sequencing used immunoSEQ multiplex PCR; TCRdb keeps in-frame clones, though not all of them. The table records 75,000 to 90,000 clones, around four fifths of them present only once. Sequencing was performed on peripheral blood. The source is a human donor in a cohort sampled during active COVID-19.

The chain employs TRBV5-1 and TRBJ2-1; weak D call: TRBD1 (6 bases). Germline CDR1 SGHRS, CDR2 YFSETQ. This CDR3 comprises 16 residues. The V end lost 0 bases, the J end lost 7 bases, and 17 bases lay between the germline ends. The CDR3 DNA follows: TGCGCCAGCAGCTTGGCCCCCGCGCAGGGGCGTAATGAGCAGTTCTTC. This codes for CASSLAPAQGRNEQFF. The variable domain in full, completed from reference TRBV5-1 and TRBJ2-1, reads KAGVTQTPRYLIKTRGQQVTLSCSPISGHRSVSWYQQTPGQGLQFLFEYFSETQRNKGNFPGRFSGRQFSNSRSEMNVSTLELGDSALYLCASSLAPAQGRNEQFFGPGTRLTVL.

This clone was picked up a small number of times. The V call is TRBV7-9, the J call TRBJ1-3, with D tentatively TRBD1 (6 bases). In germline, CDR1 is SEHNR, CDR2 FQNEAQ (reference sequence). This CDR3 contains 16 residues. Trimming cost V 4 bases and J 0 bases, with 13 bases left between them. DNA for the CDR3: TGTGCCAGCAGCTCTTGGACAGCCCGCTCTGGAAACACCATATATTTT. It specifies CASSSWTARSGNTIYF.

The chain links TRBV28 to TRBJ1-5, with D uncertain. V gave up 2 bases and J gave up 3 bases, with 8 bases separating them. Germline CDR1 is MDHEN and CDR2 is SYDVKM. The CDR3 is 14 amino acids. CDR3 DNA: TGTGCCAGCAGTTTAGTTGCAGTCAATCAGCCCCAGCATTTT. Residues: CASSLVAVNQPQHF.

The rearrangement uses TRBV30 and TRBJ1-6, with unresolved D. The CDR3 is made up of 14 amino acids. Germline CDR1 GTSNPN, CDR2 SVGIG (reference sequence). V lost 0 bases to trimming and J lost 8 bases, with 11 bases between them. The DNA of the CDR3 is TGTGCCTGGAGTGTAGAACATTATGATTCACCCCTCCACTTT. It is translated as CAWSVEHYDSPLHF.

The CDR3 DNA is TGTGCCAGCAGCCGAGGAAGCGGGAGCGATGAGACCCAGTACTTC. It codes for CASSRGSGSDETQYF. The V gene is TRBV7-9, the J gene TRBJ2-5; 8 bases align to TRBD2. Germline trimming cut 5 bases from V and 5 bases from J; bases unmatched to any gene: 10. The length of the CDR3 is 15 residues. CDR1 is SEHNR and CDR2 is FQNEAQ in the germline V gene (reference sequence). Using reference TRBV7-9 and TRBJ2-5 for the parts outside the CDR3, the full variable domain is DTGVSQNPRHKITKRGQNVTFRCDPISEHNRLYWYRQTLGQGPEFLTYFQNEAQLEKSRLLSDRFSAERPKGSFSTLEIQRTEQGDSAMYLCASSRGSGSDETQYFGPGTRLLVL.

The rearrangement links TRBV21-1 to TRBJ2-7; the table's D call, TRBD1, has no DNA check behind it. TRBV21-1 is a pseudogene segment. CDR3 length: 16 residues. The CDR3 bases are TGTGCCAGCAGCCTAAGGCGTTGGGGACAGTCGAGCGAGCAGTACTTC. This codes for CASSLRRWGQSSEQYF.

The rearrangement uses TRBV19 and TRBJ2-7, with D unclear. CDR3 length: 15 residues. Germline lookup yields CDR1 LNHDA and CDR2 SQIVND (reference sequence). V was trimmed by 1 base and J by 2 bases, leaving 12 bases between them. Written as DNA, the CDR3 is TGTGCCAGTAGTATAGTGGGCCCCCACACCTACGAGCAGTACTTC. It is translated as CASSIVGPHTYEQYF.

The chain has TRBV28 and TRBJ1-1; possibly TRBD1 for D (6 bases). CDR3 size: 14 residues. Germline CDR1 is MDHEN and CDR2 is SYDVKM. V gave up 2 bases and J gave up 4 bases, with 11 bases separating them. The CDR3, as DNA: TGTGCCAGCAGTTTAGGGGGGGCACTCACTGAAGCTTTCTTT. This codes for CASSLGGALTEAFF.

The V call is TRBV9, the J call TRBJ2-7; TRBD2 agrees at 9 bases. CDR1 and CDR2 from the germline V gene are SGDLS and YYNGEE. CDR3 size: 15 residues. The J segment lost 1 base and the V segment lost 4 bases, leaving 6 bases of the junction unmatched. The CDR3 region has the DNA TGTGCCAGCAGCCCCCAGAGCGGGGGGTCCTACGAGCAGTACTTC. It translates to CASSPQSGGSYEQYF.

This clone came up a few times. The chain is built from TRBV5-1 and TRBJ1-6; TRBD1 agrees at 9 bases. In germline, CDR1 is SGHRS, CDR2 YFSETQ. V lost 7 bases, J lost 8 bases, and 7 bases stayed unmatched. This CDR3 comprises 14 residues. The DNA for the CDR3 is TGCGCCAGCGGCCGGGACAGGGAAGATTCACCCCTCCACTTT. It codes for CASGRDREDSPLHF.

The CDR3 protein is CASSQVRAGTRYNEQFF. In DNA, the CDR3 is TGCGCCAGCAGCCAAGTCCGCGCCGGGACTAGATACAATGAGCAGTTCTTC. The chain joins TRBV4-1 to TRBJ2-1; 8 nucleotides match TRBD2. CDR1 and CDR2 from the germline V gene are MGHRA and YSYEKL. This CDR3 comprises 17 residues. V shed 1 base, J shed 4 bases, and the junction held 9 bases outside the gene matches.

The V call is TRBV29-1, the J call TRBJ2-3, with 10 bases matching TRBD2. There are 16 residues in the CDR3. The J segment lost 4 bases and the V segment lost 0 bases, leaving 7 bases of the junction unmatched. Germline V lookup: CDR1 SQVTM, CDR2 ANQGSEA. The chain's CDR3 is CSVEDPSGRAADTQYF. The CDR3 nucleotides are TGCAGCGTTGAAGATCCCAGCGGGAGGGCAGCAGATACGCAGTATTTT.

The chain recombines TRBV7-2 with TRBJ2-1; a possible D gene is TRBD2 (6 bases). Germline loops: CDR1 SGHTA, CDR2 FQGNSA. V was clipped by 5 bases and J by 7 bases, with 18 bases between them. The CDR3 length is 15 residues. In DNA form, the CDR3 reads TGTGCCAGCAGCCGGCTCAGGACTACTGCGAATGAGCAGTTCTTC. Amino acids: CASSRLRTTANEQFF.

A word on this clone: An end of the junction does not agree with germline; a read error may underlie this. In DNA, the CDR3 is TGTGCCAGCAGTGAAGTCGGGACACCTAAGTCTAAGTATGGCTACACCTTC. Protein: CASSEVGTPKSKYGYTF. The chain joins TRBV2 to TRBJ1-2; D might be TRBD1 (6 bases). Germline CDR1 SNHLY, CDR2 FYNNEI. The CDR3 covers 17 residues.

This clone has only one observation. The V gene is TRBV15, the J gene TRBJ1-1, with no clear D. The CDR3 is 16 amino acids. CDR1 and CDR2 (germline): LNHNV, YYDKDF (reference sequence). V was pared by 0 bases and J by 11 bases, with 22 bases between. The CDR3, as DNA: TGTGCCACCAGCAGAGAGAGGGTTGGAAGGTCGGATGTTGCTTTCTTT. It codes for CATSRERVGRSDVAFF.

The table lists this clone with a few counts. This chain connects TRBV15 to TRBJ2-1; 9 nucleotides match TRBD2. Germline assignment: CDR1 LNHNV and CDR2 YYDKDF (reference sequence). J was trimmed by 9 bases and V by 0 bases; bases with no gene match: 3. This CDR3 is built from 14 residues. The CDR3 sequence is CATSRDRREGEQFF. CDR3 DNA: TGTGCCACCAGCAGAGATAGGCGGGAGGGTGAGCAGTTCTTC. Full variable domain (remainder filled in from reference TRBV15 and TRBJ2-1): DAMVIQNPRYQVTQFGKPVTLSCSQTLNHNVMYWYQQKSSQAPKLLFHYYDKDFNNEADTPDNFQSRRPNTSFCFLDIRSPGLGDTAMYLCATSRDRREGEQFFGPGTRLTVL.

The rearrangement uses TRBV20-1 and TRBJ2-7; 7 bases agree with TRBD2. V was pared by 3 bases and J by 2 bases, with 7 bases of the junction left unmatched. This CDR3 has 14 residues. Germline V gene sequence: CDR1 DFQATT, CDR2 SNEGSKA (reference sequence). CDR3 loop: CSASRPSGTYEQYF. The DNA for the CDR3 is TGCAGTGCTAGTCGTCCTAGCGGAACCTACGAGCAGTACTTC.

The CDR3 loop is CASTPTAGGEAFF. The CDR3 DNA follows: TGTGCCAGCACCCCAACGGCAGGGGGCGAAGCTTTCTTT. The chain joins TRBV7-3 to TRBJ1-1; 8 bases map to TRBD1. The trim removed 7 bases at V and 8 bases at J, leaving 9 bases unmatched. CDR3 size: 13 residues. From germline, CDR1 is SGHTA and CDR2 FQGTGA. Using reference TRBV7-3 and TRBJ1-1 for the parts outside the CDR3, the full variable domain is GAGVSQTPSNKVTEKGKYVELRCDPISGHTALYWYRQSLGQGPEFLIYFQGTGAADDSGLPNDRFFAVRPEGSVSTLKIQRTERGDSAVYLCASTPTAGGEAFFGQGTRLTVV.

The chain carries TRBV29-1 and TRBJ2-2; no definite D call. The V end was cut by 5 bases, the J end by 2 bases, with 12 bases between. CDR3 length: 14 amino acids. Germline V gene lookup returns CDR1 SQVTM and CDR2 ANQGSEA. DNA of the CDR3: TGCAGCGTTCGATCAGGCCTAAACACCGGGGAGCTGTTTTTT. Translating gives CSVRSGLNTGELFF.

This clone was seen only a few times. The chain links TRBV29-1 to TRBJ1-4, with 8 bases aligning to TRBD1. Germline CDR1 reads SQVTM; CDR2 reads ANQGSEA. The length of the CDR3 is 16 residues. The ends lost 7 bases at V and 4 bases at J; junction bases unmatched: 14. DNA of the CDR3: TGCAGCGCGAGACAGGGGTTTAGAGTTGATAATGAAAAACTGTTTTTT. The encoded protein is CSARQGFRVDNEKLFF.

In this sample, this clone turned up a few times. The rearrangement joins TRBV19 to TRBJ2-1; 7 bases are a match to TRBD2. CDR3 length: 15 amino acids. CDR1 and CDR2 (germline): LNHDA, SQIVND (reference sequence). With V trimmed by 1 base and J by 6 bases, 6 bases remained unmatched. CDR3 residues: CASSIGGSRFNEQFF. CDR3 in DNA: TGTGCCAGTAGTATAGGCGGGAGTAGGTTCAATGAGCAGTTCTTC.

The chain recombines TRBV7-8 with TRBJ2-1; 12 bases fit TRBD2. CDR3 length: 17 residues. V lost 4 bases, J lost 0 bases, and 4 bases stayed unmatched. CDR1 and CDR2 (germline): SGHVS, FQNEAQ. CDR3 nucleotides: TGTGCCAGCAGCTCTCTAGCGGGAGGGGTCTCCTACAATGAGCAGTTCTTC. It specifies CASSSLAGGVSYNEQFF.

The chain carries TRBV6-1 and TRBJ2-1; D remains ambiguous. The V end was cut by 3 bases, the J end by 8 bases, with 8 bases between. The germline gives CDR1 MNHNS, CDR2 SASEGT. The CDR3 is made up of 12 amino acids. The DNA of the CDR3 is TGTGCCAGCAGTGACACTACCGATGAGCAGTTCTTC. This gives the protein CASSDTTDEQFF.

The chain links TRBV7-9 to TRBJ1-2; D might be TRBD1 (6 bases). Germline lookup yields CDR1 SEHNR and CDR2 FQNEAQ (reference sequence). The CDR3 consists of 12 residues. V was pared by 3 bases and J by 6 bases, with 8 bases between. CDR3 DNA sequence: TGTGCCAGCAGCTTCAGGGGTGATGGCTACACCTTC. This gives the protein CASSFRGDGYTF. The variable domain in full, completed from reference TRBV7-9 and TRBJ1-2, reads DTGVSQNPRHKITKRGQNVTFRCDPISEHNRLYWYRQTLGQGPEFLTYFQNEAQLEKSRLLSDRFSAERPKGSFSTLEIQRTEQGDSAMYLCASSFRGDGYTFGSGTRLTVV.

The V gene is TRBV6-5, the J gene TRBJ2-7, with 7 bases matching TRBD1. Unmatched junction bases numbered 13, after V lost 4 bases and J lost 4 bases. CDR1 MNHEY and CDR2 SVGAGI come from the germline V gene. This CDR3 has 16 residues. The CDR3 sequence is CASSSMGNRGEYEQYF. The CDR3 nucleotides read TGTGCCAGCAGTTCTATGGGGAACAGGGGCGAGTACGAGCAGTACTTC.

The V and J genes are TRBV7-9 and TRBJ2-3; D is perhaps TRBD2 (7 bases). Germline V gene lookup returns CDR1 SEHNR and CDR2 FQNEAQ (reference sequence). The CDR3 totals 17 residues. V lost 2 bases and J lost 3, with 18 bases in between. In nucleotides, the CDR3 is TGTGCCAGCAGCTTACGAAGTGGGGGGGCTGGGACAGATACGCAGTATTTT. The encoded protein is CASSLRSGGAGTDTQYF. The variable domain in full, completed from reference TRBV7-9 and TRBJ2-3, reads DTGVSQNPRHKITKRGQNVTFRCDPISEHNRLYWYRQTLGQGPEFLTYFQNEAQLEKSRLLSDRFSAERPKGSFSTLEIQRTEQGDSAMYLCASSLRSGGAGTDTQYFGPGTRLTVL.

This clone was seen a few times. The chain joins TRBV5-1 to TRBJ2-3; possible D gene TRBD1, 5 bases. From germline, CDR1 is SGHRS and CDR2 YFSETQ. This CDR3 has 14 amino acids. V dropped 5 bases and J dropped 5 bases, with 15 bases sitting between them. The CDR3 loop is CASSGQGIGDTQYF. CDR3 nucleotide sequence: TGCGCCAGCAGTGGGCAGGGTATTGGAGATACGCAGTATTTT.